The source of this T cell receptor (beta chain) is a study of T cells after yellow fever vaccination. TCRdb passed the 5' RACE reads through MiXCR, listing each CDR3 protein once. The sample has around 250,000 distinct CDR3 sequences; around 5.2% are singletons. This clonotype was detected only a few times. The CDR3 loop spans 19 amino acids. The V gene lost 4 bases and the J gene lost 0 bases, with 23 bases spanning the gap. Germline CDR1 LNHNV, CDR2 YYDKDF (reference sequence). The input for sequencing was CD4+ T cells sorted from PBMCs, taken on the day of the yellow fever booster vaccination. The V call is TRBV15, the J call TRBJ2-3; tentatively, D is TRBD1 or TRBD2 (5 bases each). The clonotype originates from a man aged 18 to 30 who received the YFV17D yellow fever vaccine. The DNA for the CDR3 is TGTGCCACCAGCATCCGGAGACAGCGGCACACCCCCAGCACAGATACGCAGTATTTT. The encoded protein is CATSIRRQRHTPSTDTQYF.